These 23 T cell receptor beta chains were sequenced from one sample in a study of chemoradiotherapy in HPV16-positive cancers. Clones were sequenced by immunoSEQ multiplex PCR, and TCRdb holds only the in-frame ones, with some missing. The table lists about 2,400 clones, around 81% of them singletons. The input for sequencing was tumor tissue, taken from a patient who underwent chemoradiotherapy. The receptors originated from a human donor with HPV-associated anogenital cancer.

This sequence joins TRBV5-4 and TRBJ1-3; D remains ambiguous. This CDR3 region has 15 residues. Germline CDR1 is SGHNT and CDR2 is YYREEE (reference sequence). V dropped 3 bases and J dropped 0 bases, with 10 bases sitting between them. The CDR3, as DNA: TGTGCCAGCAGCTCGGATCAGAGCTCTGGAAACACCATATATTTT. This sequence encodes CASSSDQSSGNTIYF. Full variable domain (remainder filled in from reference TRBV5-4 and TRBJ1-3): ETGVTQSPTHLIKTRGQQVTLRCSSQSGHNTVSWYQQALGQGPQFIFQYYREEENGRGNFPPRFSGLQFPNYSSELNVNALELDDSALYLCASSSDQSSGNTIYFGEGSWLTVV.

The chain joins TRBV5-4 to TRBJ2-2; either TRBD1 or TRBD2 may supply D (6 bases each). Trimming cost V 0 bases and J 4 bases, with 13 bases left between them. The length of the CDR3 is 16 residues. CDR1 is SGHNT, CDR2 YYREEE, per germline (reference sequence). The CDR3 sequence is CASSLVGGQATGELFF. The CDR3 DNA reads TGTGCCAGCAGCTTGGTGGGGGGCCAGGCCACCGGGGAGCTGTTTTTT. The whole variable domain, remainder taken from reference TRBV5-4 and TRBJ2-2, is ETGVTQSPTHLIKTRGQQVTLRCSSQSGHNTVSWYQQALGQGPQFIFQYYREEENGRGNFPPRFSGLQFPNYSSELNVNALELDDSALYLCASSLVGGQATGELFFGEGSRLTVL.

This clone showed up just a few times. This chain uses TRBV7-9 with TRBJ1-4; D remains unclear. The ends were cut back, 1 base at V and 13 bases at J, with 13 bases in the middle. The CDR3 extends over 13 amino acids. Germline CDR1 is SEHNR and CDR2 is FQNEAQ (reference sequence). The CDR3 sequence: CASSLVSWEGLFF. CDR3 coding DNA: TGTGCCAGCAGCTTAGTTTCGTGGGAGGGACTGTTTTTT.

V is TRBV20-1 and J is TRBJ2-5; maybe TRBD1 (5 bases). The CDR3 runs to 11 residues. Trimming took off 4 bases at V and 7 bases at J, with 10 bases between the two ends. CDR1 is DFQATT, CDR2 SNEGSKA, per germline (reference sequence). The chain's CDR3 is CSATGFGTQYF. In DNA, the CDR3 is TGCAGTGCTACAGGGTTCGGGACCCAGTACTTC.

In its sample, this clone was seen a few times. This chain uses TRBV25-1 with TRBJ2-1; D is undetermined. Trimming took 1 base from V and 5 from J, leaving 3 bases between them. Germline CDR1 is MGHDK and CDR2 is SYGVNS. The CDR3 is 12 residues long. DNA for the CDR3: TGTGCCAGCAGTGAATCCAACAATGAGCAGTTCTTC. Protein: CASSESNNEQFF.

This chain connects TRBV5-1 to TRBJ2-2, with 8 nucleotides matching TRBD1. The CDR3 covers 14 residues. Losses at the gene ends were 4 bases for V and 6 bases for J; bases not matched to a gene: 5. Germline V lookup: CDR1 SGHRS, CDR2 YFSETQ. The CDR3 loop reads CASSPGQGPGELFF. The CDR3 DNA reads TGCGCCAGCAGCCCCGGACAGGGACCCGGGGAGCTGTTTTTT. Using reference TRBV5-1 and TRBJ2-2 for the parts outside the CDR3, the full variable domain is KAGVTQTPRYLIKTRGQQVTLSCSPISGHRSVSWYQQTPGQGLQFLFEYFSETQRNKGNFPGRFSGRQFSNSRSEMNVSTLELGDSALYLCASSPGQGPGELFFGEGSRLTVL.

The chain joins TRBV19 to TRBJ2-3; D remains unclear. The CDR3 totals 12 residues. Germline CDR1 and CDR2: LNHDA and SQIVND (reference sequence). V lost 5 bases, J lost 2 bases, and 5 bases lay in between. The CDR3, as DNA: TGTGCCAGTAGTCTCCCCACAGATACGCAGTATTTT. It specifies CASSLPTDTQYF.

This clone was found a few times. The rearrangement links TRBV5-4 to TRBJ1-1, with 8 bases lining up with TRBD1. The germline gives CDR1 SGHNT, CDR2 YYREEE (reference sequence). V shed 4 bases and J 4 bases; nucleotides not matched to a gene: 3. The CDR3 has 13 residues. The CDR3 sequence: CASSEDRATEAFF. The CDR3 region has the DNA TGTGCCAGCAGCGAGGACAGGGCCACTGAAGCTTTCTTT.

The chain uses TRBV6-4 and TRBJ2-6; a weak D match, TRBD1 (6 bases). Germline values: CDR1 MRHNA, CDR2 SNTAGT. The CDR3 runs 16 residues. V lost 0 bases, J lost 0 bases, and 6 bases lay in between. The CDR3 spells CASSDSGGSGANVLTF. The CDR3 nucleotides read TGTGCCAGCAGTGACTCAGGGGGCTCTGGGGCCAACGTCCTGACTTTC.

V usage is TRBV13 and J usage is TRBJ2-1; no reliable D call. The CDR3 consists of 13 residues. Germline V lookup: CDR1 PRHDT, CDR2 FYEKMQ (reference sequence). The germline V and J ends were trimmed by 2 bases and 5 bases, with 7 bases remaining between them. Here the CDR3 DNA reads TGTGCCAGCAGCTTATTAGGGAACAATGAGCAGTTCTTC. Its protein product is CASSLLGNNEQFF.

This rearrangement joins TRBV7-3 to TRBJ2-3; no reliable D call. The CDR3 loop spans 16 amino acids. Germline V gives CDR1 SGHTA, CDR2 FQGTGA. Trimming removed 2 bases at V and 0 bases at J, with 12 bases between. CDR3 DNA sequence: TGTGCCAGCAGCTTAGTGTCAGAAACTAGCACAGATACGCAGTATTTT. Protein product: CASSLVSETSTDTQYF. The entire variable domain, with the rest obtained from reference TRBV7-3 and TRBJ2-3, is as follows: GAGVSQTPSNKVTEKGKYVELRCDPISGHTALYWYRQSLGQGPEFLIYFQGTGAADDSGLPNDRFFAVRPEGSVSTLKIQRTERGDSAVYLCASSLVSETSTDTQYFGPGTRLTVL.

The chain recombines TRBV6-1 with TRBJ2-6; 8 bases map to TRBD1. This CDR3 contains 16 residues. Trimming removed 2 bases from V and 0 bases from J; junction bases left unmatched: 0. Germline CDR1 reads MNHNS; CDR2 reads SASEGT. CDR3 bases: TGTGCCAGCAGTGAACAGGGGGCCTCTGGGGCCAACGTCCTGACTTTC. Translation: CASSEQGASGANVLTF.

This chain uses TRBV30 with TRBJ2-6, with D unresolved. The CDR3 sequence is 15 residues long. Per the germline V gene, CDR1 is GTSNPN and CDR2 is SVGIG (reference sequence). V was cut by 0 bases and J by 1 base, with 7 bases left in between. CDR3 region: CAWSVLMSGANVLTF. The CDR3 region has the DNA TGTGCCTGGAGTGTACTGATGTCTGGGGCCAACGTCCTGACTTTC. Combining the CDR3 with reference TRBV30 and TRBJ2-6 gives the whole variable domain SQTIHQWPATLVQPVGSPLSLECTVEGTSNPNLYWYRQAAGRGLQLLFYSVGIGQISSEVPQNLSASRPQDRQFILSSKKLLLSDSGFYLCAWSVLMSGANVLTFGAGSRLTVL.

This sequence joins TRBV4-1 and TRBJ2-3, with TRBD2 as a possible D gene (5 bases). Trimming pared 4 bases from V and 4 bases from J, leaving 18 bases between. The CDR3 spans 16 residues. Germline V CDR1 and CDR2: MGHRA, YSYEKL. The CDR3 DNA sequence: TGCGCCAGCAGCCGAAAAATCCGGAGGTCTTCAGATACGCAGTATTTT. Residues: CASSRKIRRSSDTQYF.

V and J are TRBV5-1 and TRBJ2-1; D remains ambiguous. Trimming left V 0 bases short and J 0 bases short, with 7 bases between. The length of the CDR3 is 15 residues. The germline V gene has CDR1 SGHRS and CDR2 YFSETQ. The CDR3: CASSLESDSYNEQFF. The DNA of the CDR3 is TGCGCCAGCAGCTTGGAGTCCGACTCCTACAATGAGCAGTTCTTC.

In DNA, the CDR3 is TGTGCCAGCAGTCGGACAGGGCGTACCGGGGAGCTGTTTTTT. Translating it yields CASSRTGRTGELFF. This chain connects TRBV27 to TRBJ2-2; 8 bases agree with TRBD1. J was trimmed by 5 bases and V by 5 bases; bases with no gene match: 4. This CDR3 has 14 residues. Germline CDR1 is MNHEY and CDR2 is SMNVEV (reference sequence).

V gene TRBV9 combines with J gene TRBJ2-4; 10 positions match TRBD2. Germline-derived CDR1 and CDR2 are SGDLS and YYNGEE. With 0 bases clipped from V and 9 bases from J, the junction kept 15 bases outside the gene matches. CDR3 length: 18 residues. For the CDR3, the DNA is TGTGCCAGCAGCGTAGAACCAGCGGGAGGGCCTATTCTGAGCATTCAGTACTTC. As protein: CASSVEPAGGPILSIQYF.

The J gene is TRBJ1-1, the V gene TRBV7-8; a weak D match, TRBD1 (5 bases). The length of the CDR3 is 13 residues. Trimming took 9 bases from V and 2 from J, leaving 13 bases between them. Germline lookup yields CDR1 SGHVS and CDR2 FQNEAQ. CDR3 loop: CASRQQINTEAFF. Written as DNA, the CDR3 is TGTGCCAGTAGACAGCAAATTAACACTGAAGCTTTCTTT.

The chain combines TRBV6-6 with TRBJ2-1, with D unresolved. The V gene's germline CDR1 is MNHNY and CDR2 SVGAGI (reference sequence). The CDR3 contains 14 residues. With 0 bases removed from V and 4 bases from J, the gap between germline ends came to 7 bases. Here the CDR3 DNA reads TGTGCCAGCAGTTACTCGGCGGAATACAATGAGCAGTTCTTC. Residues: CASSYSAEYNEQFF.

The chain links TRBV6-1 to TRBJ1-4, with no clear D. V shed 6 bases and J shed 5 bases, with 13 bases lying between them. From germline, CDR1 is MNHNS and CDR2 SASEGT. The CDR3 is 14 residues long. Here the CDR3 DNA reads TGTGCCAGCAGGACCCACAGCCCAAATGAAAAACTGTTTTTT. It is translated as CASRTHSPNEKLFF.

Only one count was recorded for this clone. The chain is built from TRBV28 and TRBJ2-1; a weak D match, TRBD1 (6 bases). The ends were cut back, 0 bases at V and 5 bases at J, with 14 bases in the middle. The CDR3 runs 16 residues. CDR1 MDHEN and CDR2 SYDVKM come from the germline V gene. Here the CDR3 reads CASSLWSSGENNEQFF. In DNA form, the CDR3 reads TGTGCCAGCAGTTTATGGTCTTCAGGGGAGAACAATGAGCAGTTCTTC. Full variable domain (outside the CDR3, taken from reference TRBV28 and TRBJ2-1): DVKVTQSSRYLVKRTGEKVFLECVQDMDHENMFWYRQDPGLGLRLIYFSYDVKMKEKGDIPEGYSVSREKKERFSLILESASTNQTSMYLCASSLWSSGENNEQFFGPGTRLTVL.

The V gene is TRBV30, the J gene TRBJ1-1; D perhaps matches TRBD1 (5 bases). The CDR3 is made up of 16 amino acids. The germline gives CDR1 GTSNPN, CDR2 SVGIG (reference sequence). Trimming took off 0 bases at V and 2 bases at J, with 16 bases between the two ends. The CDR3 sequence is CAWSVWGDPVNTEAFF. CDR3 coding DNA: TGTGCCTGGAGTGTGTGGGGGGACCCCGTTAACACTGAAGCTTTCTTT.

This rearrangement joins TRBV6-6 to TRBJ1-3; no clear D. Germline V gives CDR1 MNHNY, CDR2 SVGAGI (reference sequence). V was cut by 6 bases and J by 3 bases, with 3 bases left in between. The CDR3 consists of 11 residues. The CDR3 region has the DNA TGTGCCAGCAGGGGTGGAAACACCATATATTTT. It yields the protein CASRGGNTIYF.